These T cell receptor beta chains were read from a single sample in a study of vaccination and CD4 T cells after COVID-19. TCRdb reprocessed the PCR reads via MiXCR and lists one record per CDR3 protein. Of about 20,000 distinct CDR3 sequences detected, nearly 50% appear once; the ten largest clones hold 4.5% to 6%. Their cognate antigens are unknown. The sample in question was CD4+ T cells from blood, cultured in vitro, obtained before SARS-CoV-2 vaccination. The source is a human donor who had recovered from COVID-19. Both conserved end residues are trimmed from each CDR3. D genes are given only for firm matches. Part of the rows lack a size; the others show once, few, many or a class for expanded clones.

clone size: -
J gene: TRBJ2-3
D gene: -
V gene: TRBV6-1
CDR3 protein: ASSEGFSDTQY

clone size: -
J gene: TRBJ1-5
D gene: -
V gene: TRBV20-1
CDR3 protein: SARDRGADQPQH

clone size: -
J gene: TRBJ2-7
D gene: -
V gene: TRBV19
CDR3 protein: ASSMEYEQY

clone size: -
J gene: TRBJ1-2
D gene: -
V gene: TRBV28
CDR3 protein: ASSSGRLRLHGYT

clone size: -
J gene: TRBJ1-1
D gene: -
V gene: TRBV5-1
CDR3 protein: ASSWGGAVKTGNTEAF

clone size: few
J gene: TRBJ2-7
D gene: TRBD1
V gene: TRBV29-1
CDR3 protein: SVRTGGFYEQY

clone size: -
J gene: TRBJ1-2
D gene: -
V gene: TRBV6-1
CDR3 protein: ASGGQGYT

clone size: few
J gene: TRBJ1-1
D gene: -
V gene: TRBV6-1
CDR3 protein: ASRRTRQSTEAF

clone size: -
J gene: TRBJ1-2
D gene: -
V gene: TRBV7-8
CDR3 protein: ASSLGQNYGYT

clone size: -
J gene: TRBJ1-1
D gene: TRBD1
V gene: TRBV28
CDR3 protein: ASSPRQGAVTEAF

clone size: -
J gene: TRBJ1-1
D gene: TRBD1
V gene: TRBV28
CDR3 protein: ASSRPGQGDTEAF